The present TCR beta chain was sequenced within a study of PD-1 blockade in classical Hodgkin lymphoma. On the study more broadly: Each patient was given nivolumab 3 mg/kg through a vein every 2 weeks.

CDR1 is LGHNA, CDR2 YSLEER, per germline. There are 21 residues in the CDR3. V was clipped by 0 bases and J by 2 bases; unmatched bases: 14. Measured with immunoSEQ multiplex PCR; TCRdb has only the in-frame clones, and not every one. Altogether just over 25,000 clones are present, around 70% being singletons, with the ten largest covering about an eighth. All patients relapsed after autologous stem cell transplantation, and brentuximab vedotin exposure varied. This sample comprised peripheral blood mononuclear cells (PBMCs), obtained before the second cycle of nivolumab. The gene calls are TRBV4-3 and TRBJ2-1; 12 bases align to TRBD2. This receptor was obtained from a human donor with classical Hodgkin lymphoma. The CDR3 sequence is CASSQDSDGLAGRSAYNEQFF. The CDR3 DNA is TGCGCCAGCAGCCAAGATTCCGATGGACTAGCGGGGAGGAGTGCCTACAATGAGCAGTTCTTC.